Listed here are 23 T cell receptor beta chains from one sample, sequenced in a study of cytomegalovirus exposure and HLA in healthy donors (TCRdb year 2017). Library preparation was by the immunoSEQ multiplex PCR assay. The multiplex PCR relied on a mix of 60 forward primers for TCR Vbeta segments and 13 reverse primers for TCR Jbeta segments. TCRdb limited this immuneACCESS table to in-frame rearrangements with V and J called. A share of clones is missing; checked studies link under half to unresolved V genes, and the rest is unexplained. The table for this sample lists over 110,000 clones; around 82% of them were counted only once. Together, the top ten hold 5% to 8% of the sample. Source material: PBMCs. Receptors originate from a woman aged 35 to 49 in good health and CMV-seropositive.

The chain has TRBV30 and TRBJ2-1; possible D gene TRBD2, 6 bases. Trimming stripped 1 base from V and 4 bases from J, with 14 bases between. This CDR3 region has 15 residues. Germline V lookup: CDR1 GTSNPN, CDR2 SVGIG (reference sequence). The chain's CDR3 is CAWSAGSGPYNEQFF. CDR3 DNA: TGTGCCTGGAGTGCTGGTAGCGGTCCTTACAATGAGCAGTTCTTC.

This chain joins TRBV10-2 and TRBJ2-1; 11 positions agree with TRBD1. Germline V gene lookup returns CDR1 WSHSY and CDR2 SAAADI. J lost 8 bases, V lost 6 bases, and 3 bases had no gene match. CDR3 length: 13 amino acids. In nucleotides, the CDR3 is TGCGCCAGCAGCGGACAGGGGGCGGATGAGCAGTTCTTC. This translates into CASSGQGADEQFF.

The chain combines TRBV11-2 with TRBJ1-1; 11 bases map to TRBD1. V lost 3 bases, J lost 4 bases, and 1 base stayed unmatched. This CDR3 comprises 14 residues. Germline CDR1 reads SGHAT; CDR2 reads FQNNGV. For the CDR3, the DNA is TGTGCCAGCAGCTTCGGGACAGGGGGCACTGAAGCTTTCTTT. It is translated as CASSFGTGGTEAFF.

The genes are TRBV6-5 and TRBJ2-1; 7 bases match TRBD2. There are 14 residues in the CDR3. V gave up 10 bases and J gave up 3 bases; unmatched junction bases: 9. Germline lookup yields CDR1 MNHEY and CDR2 SVGAGI. Here the CDR3 reads CATLSGTYYNEQFF. Written as DNA, the CDR3 is TGTGCCACGTTAAGCGGGACGTACTACAATGAGCAGTTCTTC.

The CDR3 protein is CASSQRTGANVLTF. The CDR3 nucleotides are TGCGCCAGCAGTCAGAGGACTGGGGCCAACGTCCTGACTTTC. The chain joins TRBV5-1 to TRBJ2-6; no definite D call. Germline V gives CDR1 SGHRS, CDR2 YFSETQ. The CDR3 extends over 14 amino acids. The V and J ends lost 5 bases and 2 bases respectively, with 8 bases between them.

This clone appeared a single time. This same CDR3 is encoded by further DNA sequences in the sample. The V call is TRBV20-1, the J call TRBJ1-1; D is uncertain. This CDR3 contains 11 residues. V was trimmed by 3 bases and J by 1 base, leaving 3 bases between them. Germline V gene data show CDR1 as DFQATT and CDR2 as SNEGSKA (reference sequence). For the CDR3, the DNA is TGCAGTGCTAGTCGGAACACTGAAGCTTTCTTT. Translated, it gives CSASRNTEAFF.

The chain recombines TRBV9 with TRBJ2-1, with a possible D match to TRBD2 (5 bases). Between the trimmed V and J ends, which lost 0 bases and 3 bases, there was a span of 7 bases. Germline lookup yields CDR1 SGDLS and CDR2 YYNGEE. CDR3 length: 14 amino acids. CDR3 residues: CASSVAGNYNEQFF. DNA for the CDR3: TGTGCCAGCAGCGTAGCGGGAAACTACAATGAGCAGTTCTTC. The entire variable domain, with the rest obtained from reference TRBV9 and TRBJ2-1, is as follows: DSGVTQTPKHLITATGQRVTLRCSPRSGDLSVYWYQQSLDQGLQFLIQYYNGEERAKGNILERFSAQQFPDLHSELNLSSLELGDSALYFCASSVAGNYNEQFFGPGTRLTVL.

This clone was counted once. The CDR3 DNA reads TGCGCCAGCAGCTTTCAGGGAAGTAGCGGGGACGAGCAGTACTTC. The encoded protein is CASSFQGSSGDEQYF. J is TRBJ2-5 and V is TRBV5-1; 8 bases match TRBD2. The DNA end lines up better with TRBJ2-7; the J call may be wrong. Germline assignment: CDR1 SGHRS and CDR2 YFSETQ. The CDR3 runs 15 residues.

V gene TRBV7-9 combines with J gene TRBJ2-3; D gene uncertain. The CDR3 extends over 13 amino acids. Trimming cost V 5 bases and J 2 bases, with 8 bases left between them. Germline CDR1 and CDR2: SEHNR and FQNEAQ (reference sequence). CDR3 bases: TGTGCCAGCAGCGCCAGGAACACAGATACGCAGTATTTT. Its protein is CASSARNTDTQYF.

The chain combines TRBV20-1 with TRBJ2-1, with a possible D match to TRBD1 (5 bases). Germline lookup yields CDR1 DFQATT and CDR2 SNEGSKA (reference sequence). The CDR3 contains 11 residues. V lost 6 bases and J lost 5, with 8 bases in between. CDR3 DNA sequence: TGCAGTGCCAGGACAAACAATGAGCAGTTCTTC. Translated, it gives CSARTNNEQFF.

V usage is TRBV27 and J usage is TRBJ2-7, with 7 bases matching TRBD2. CDR3 length equals 14 residues. V gave up 5 bases and J gave up 3 bases; unmatched junction bases: 7. Looked up from germline, CDR1 is MNHEY and CDR2 is SMNVEV (reference sequence). CDR3 region: CASSPTGGYYEQYF. The CDR3 coding sequence is TGTGCCAGCAGTCCGACGGGGGGATACTACGAGCAGTACTTC.

The chain combines TRBV27 with TRBJ2-1; possibly TRBD2 for D (5 bases). Trimming shortened V by 3 bases and J by 5 bases, and 8 bases separated the two germline ends. There are 13 residues in the CDR3. The germline CDR1 and CDR2 sequences are MNHEY and SMNVEV (reference sequence). The CDR3 here is CASSFVRDNEQFF. CDR3 bases: TGTGCCAGCAGTTTTGTGAGGGACAATGAGCAGTTCTTC.

The J gene is TRBJ2-2, the V gene TRBV5-1; TRBD1 aligns across 9 bases. The germline V gene encodes CDR1 SGHRS and CDR2 YFSETQ. V shed 4 bases and J 6 bases; nucleotides not matched to a gene: 10. CDR3 length: 16 amino acids. The CDR3 DNA reads TGCGCCAGCAGCCCTAGTCCCGGGACAGGGTCCGGGGAGCTGTTTTTT. Translation: CASSPSPGTGSGELFF.

The rearrangement links TRBV25-1 to TRBJ1-3; 7 bases agree with TRBD1. Germline CDR1 and CDR2: MGHDK and SYGVNS. This CDR3 is 15 amino acids long. V was pared by 4 bases and J by 3 bases, with 6 bases of the junction left unmatched. The CDR3 DNA follows: TGTGCCAGCAGTGGAGACAGGGTAATTGGAAACACCATATATTTT. Its protein is CASSGDRVIGNTIYF.

The V and J genes are TRBV5-1 and TRBJ2-2; no firm D call. The CDR3 runs to 15 residues. Per germline, CDR1 SGHRS and CDR2 YFSETQ. V was pared by 3 bases and J by 1 base, with 10 bases between. The CDR3 protein is CASSSLPGNTGELFF. The CDR3 DNA reads TGCGCCAGCAGCTCCCTCCCGGGGAACACCGGGGAGCTGTTTTTT.

There are a few counts of this clone. The rearrangement uses TRBV7-6 and TRBJ2-5; perhaps TRBD1 as D (5 bases). The DNA end is more similar to TRBJ2-7, so the J call may be wrong. Germline V CDR1 and CDR2: SGHVS, FNYEAQ. The CDR3 totals 12 residues. CDR3 DNA sequence: TGTGCCAGCAGCTTACAGGGCTACGAGCAGTACTTC. Translation gives CASSLQGYEQYF.

The V call is TRBV28, the J call TRBJ1-3; the D is unclear. The germline gives CDR1 MDHEN, CDR2 SYDVKM. CDR3 length: 12 residues. Trimming removed 7 bases at V and 4 bases at J, with 8 bases between. The CDR3 region is CASTFKGNTIYF. CDR3 in DNA: TGTGCCAGCACTTTTAAAGGAAACACCATATATTTT. The whole variable domain, remainder taken from reference TRBV28 and TRBJ1-3, is DVKVTQSSRYLVKRTGEKVFLECVQDMDHENMFWYRQDPGLGLRLIYFSYDVKMKEKGDIPEGYSVSREKKERFSLILESASTNQTSMYLCASTFKGNTIYFGEGSWLTVV.

The rearrangement joins TRBV5-8 to TRBJ2-1, with 8 bases that match TRBD2. Looked up from germline, CDR1 is SGHTS and CDR2 is YDEGEE. The J segment lost 8 bases and the V segment lost 4 bases, leaving 14 bases of the junction unmatched. The CDR3 runs to 16 residues. Written as DNA, the CDR3 is TGTGCCAGCAGCCCTGGACTAGCTCCGAGGGCGGATGAGCAGTTCTTC. This gives the protein CASSPGLAPRADEQFF.

The chain employs TRBV5-1 and TRBJ2-7; TRBD2 matches at 10 bases. Germline V gene data show CDR1 as SGHRS and CDR2 as YFSETQ. This CDR3 region has 15 residues. Unmatched junction bases numbered 6, after V lost 2 bases and J lost 4 bases. The CDR3: CASSFSSGSQYEQYF. For the CDR3, the DNA is TGCGCCAGCAGCTTCTCTAGCGGGAGTCAGTACGAGCAGTACTTC.

This sequence joins TRBV21-1 and TRBJ2-7; the DNA was not compared with TRBD1, the D call given in the table. TRBV21-1 is marked as a pseudogene. The CDR3 loop spans 21 amino acids. The CDR3 loop reads CASSKVSQASRGRGPSYEQYF. The CDR3 DNA reads TGTGCCAGCAGCAAAGTTTCGCAAGCTTCCAGGGGCAGGGGGCCTTCCTACGAGCAGTACTTC.

This clone came up a few times. This chain joins TRBV18 and TRBJ1-5; TRBD1 matches 7 bases. This CDR3 is 17 amino acids long. Germline lookup yields CDR1 KGHSH and CDR2 LQKENI. V shed 4 bases and J 6 bases; nucleotides not matched to a gene: 15. The CDR3 nucleotides are TGTGCCAGCTCACTCAAGGCCCCTGACAGGGTCAGTCAGCCCCAGCATTTT. This sequence encodes CASSLKAPDRVSQPQHF. The variable domain in full, with the rest retrieved from reference TRBV18 and TRBJ1-5, is NAGVMQNPRHLVRRRGQEARLRCSPMKGHSHVYWYRQLPEEGLKFMVYLQKENIIDESGMPKERFSAEFPKEGPSILRIQQVVRGDSAAYFCASSLKAPDRVSQPQHFGDGTRLSIL.

The CDR3 bases are TGCAGTGCTCCTGACAGGGAGACCCAGTACTTC. Translating gives CSAPDRETQYF. The gene calls are TRBV20-1 and TRBJ2-5; a weak D match, TRBD1 (6 bases). V was shortened by 5 bases and J by 5 bases, with 9 bases between the two germline ends. Looked up from germline, CDR1 is DFQATT and CDR2 is SNEGSKA (reference sequence). The CDR3 contains 11 residues.

This chain joins TRBV10-3 and TRBJ2-6, with a weak D call TRBD1 (5 bases). The CDR3 has 13 amino acids. Germline V CDR1 and CDR2: ENHRY, SYGVKD. V was trimmed by 9 bases and J by 6 bases, leaving 12 bases between them. In nucleotides, the CDR3 is TGTGCCATAGCAGGGTATGAGGCCAACGTCCTGACTTTC. It is translated as CAIAGYEANVLTF.